This T cell receptor beta chain was observed in a study of blood T cell repertoires in COVID-19. Some clones are missing from TCRdb's copy, which holds only in-frame ones; the method was immunoSEQ multiplex PCR. The table lists approximately 140,000 clones, around 80% of them singletons, with 5.5% to 8% in the top ten. The CDR3 is 16 amino acids. V dropped 4 bases and J dropped 6; count of bases not matched to a gene: 11. CDR1 SGHKS and CDR2 YYEKEE come from the germline V gene (reference sequence). The TCR sequence derives from a human donor in a cohort sampled during active COVID-19. The chain combines TRBV5-5 with TRBJ1-4; 8 bases line up with TRBD1. The specimen was peripheral blood. The DNA for the CDR3 is TGTGCCAGCAGCCTGGGGGTGACAGGGGCTGATGAAAAACTGTTTTTT. It codes for CASSLGVTGADEKLFF.